The 15 T cell receptor beta chains in this list originate from one sample, sequenced in a study of cytomegalovirus exposure and HLA in healthy donors. Vbeta (60) and Jbeta (13) primers were used in the PCR. Profiling relied on immunoSEQ multiplex PCR, and the TCRdb table lists in-frame clones only, not all of them. The data hold roughly 180,000 clones, with roughly three quarters observed a single time. The sequenced sample consisted of PBMCs. The source of these receptors is a male donor in good health and CMV-seronegative.

J is TRBJ1-6 and V is TRBV9; perhaps TRBD1 as D (5 bases). Germline assignment: CDR1 SGDLS and CDR2 YYNGEE. Trimming removed 5 bases at V and 5 bases at J, with 11 bases between. The CDR3 extends over 14 amino acids. The CDR3 region has the DNA TGTGCCAGCAGTGCAGGGATGGATAATTCACCCCTCCACTTT. This sequence encodes CASSAGMDNSPLHF. Based on the CDR3 plus reference TRBV9 and TRBJ1-6, the full variable domain is DSGVTQTPKHLITATGQRVTLRCSPRSGDLSVYWYQQSLDQGLQFLIQYYNGEERAKGNILERFSAQQFPDLHSELNLSSLELGDSALYFCASSAGMDNSPLHFGNGTRLTVT.

This chain uses TRBV28 with TRBJ1-1; a possible D gene is TRBD1 (6 bases). V was pared by 10 bases and J by 0 bases, with 24 bases between. The CDR3 runs 17 residues. Germline V gives CDR1 MDHEN, CDR2 SYDVKM. CDR3 sequence (DNA): TGTGCCACCTGGCGGGGGGGAGGGGGGGGAATGAACACTGAAGCTTTCTTT. This sequence encodes CATWRGGGGGMNTEAFF.

The rearrangement uses TRBV2 and TRBJ1-2; TRBD1 aligns across 7 bases. Germline lookup yields CDR1 SNHLY and CDR2 FYNNEI. J was trimmed by 0 bases and V by 4 bases; bases with no gene match: 8. This CDR3 contains 16 residues. CDR3 in amino acids: CASSAAGGPPNYGYTF. The CDR3 region has the DNA TGTGCCAGCAGTGCGGCAGGGGGACCCCCTAACTATGGCTACACCTTC. Drawing the rest from reference TRBV2 and TRBJ1-2, the complete variable domain is EPEVTQTPSHQVTQMGQEVILRCVPISNHLYFYWYRQILGQKVEFLVSFYNNEISEKSEIFDDQFSVERPDGSNFTLKIRSTKLEDSAMYFCASSAAGGPPNYGYTFGSGTRLTVV.

V gene TRBV15 combines with J gene TRBJ2-1, with a weak D call TRBD2 (7 bases). CDR3 length: 15 residues. With 1 base removed from V and 7 bases from J, the gap between germline ends came to 14 bases. Germline V gene sequence: CDR1 LNHNV, CDR2 YYDKDF (reference sequence). The CDR3 protein is CATSRAGGRSNEQFF. CDR3 in DNA: TGTGCCACCAGCAGAGCGGGGGGCAGGTCGAATGAGCAGTTCTTC.

V is TRBV9 and J is TRBJ2-2; D is perhaps TRBD1 (6 bases). The CDR3 totals 17 residues. V lost 0 bases to trimming and J lost 5 bases, with 17 bases between them. Germline V gives CDR1 SGDLS, CDR2 YYNGEE. Here the CDR3 reads CASSVASGAKYTGELFF. For the CDR3, the DNA is TGTGCCAGCAGCGTAGCTTCAGGGGCGAAATATACCGGGGAGCTGTTTTTT.

The V and J genes are TRBV4-3 and TRBJ2-1, with unresolved D. V was pared by 0 bases and J by 0 bases, with 6 bases between. CDR1 is LGHNA and CDR2 is YSLEER in the germline V gene. The CDR3 covers 15 residues. CDR3 sequence (DNA): TGCGCCAGCAGCCAAGATTCAGGCTCCTACAATGAGCAGTTCTTC. This translates into CASSQDSGSYNEQFF.

CDR3 bases: TGTGCCAGCAGCCAATACGGTCTACCCCCTTACAATGAGCAGTTCTTC. Translated: CASSQYGLPPYNEQFF. This chain connects TRBV14 to TRBJ2-1; D gene unclear. In germline, CDR1 is SGHDN, CDR2 FVKESK. The CDR3 extends over 16 amino acids. Trimming stripped 2 bases from V and 4 bases from J, with 15 bases between.

The chain joins TRBV30 to TRBJ1-5, with TRBD1 matching 7 bases. This CDR3 is 14 amino acids long. The V and J ends lost 0 bases and 9 bases, in that order; junction bases with no gene match: 8. Germline values: CDR1 GTSNPN, CDR2 SVGIG (reference sequence). CDR3 loop: CAWSVLEGAMPQHF. CDR3 nucleotide sequence: TGTGCCTGGAGTGTACTGGAGGGGGCAATGCCCCAGCATTTT.

In the case of this clone: Its ends do not fully match the called genes, so a read error is possible. The sample contains more than one DNA sequence encoding this CDR3. The gene calls are TRBV28 and TRBJ2-7, with TRBD2 as a possible D gene (5 bases). The CDR3 is 16 amino acids. Germline V gives CDR1 MDHEN, CDR2 SYDVKM. The CDR3 spells CASSFHLASLSYEQYF. Here the CDR3 DNA reads TGTGCCAGCAGTTTCCATCTAGCTTCCTTATCCTATGAGCAGTACTTC. Supplemented by reference TRBV28 and TRBJ2-7, the full variable domain reads DVKVTQSSRYLVKRTGEKVFLECVQDMDHENMFWYRQDPGLGLRLIYFSYDVKMKEKGDIPEGYSVSREKKERFSLILESASTNQTSMYLCASSFHLASLSYEQYFGPGTRLTVT.

This clone was recorded only once. The rearrangement links TRBV28 to TRBJ2-1, with 9 bases aligning to TRBD2. CDR3 length equals 14 residues. Germline V gene data show CDR1 as MDHEN and CDR2 as SYDVKM. V lost 8 bases, J lost 4 bases, and 6 bases stayed unmatched. The CDR3 DNA is TGTGCCAGCTCGGGTAGCGGGAGATACAATGAGCAGTTCTTC. Encoded protein: CASSGSGRYNEQFF.

This sequence joins TRBV29-1 and TRBJ1-2; 8 bases are shared with TRBD1. Trimming took 3 bases from V and 5 from J; bases not matched to a gene: 2. Germline CDR1 SQVTM, CDR2 ANQGSEA. This CDR3 has 12 residues. Here the CDR3 reads CSVEGQEYGYTF. CDR3 DNA sequence: TGCAGCGTTGAGGGACAGGAGTATGGCTACACCTTC.

V and J are TRBV27 and TRBJ1-1, with 7 nucleotides matching TRBD1. The CDR3 is 15 residues long. Germline trimming cut 7 bases from V and 0 bases from J; bases unmatched to any gene: 8. Germline CDR1 MNHEY, CDR2 SMNVEV (reference sequence). Here the CDR3 reads CASNPTDRMNTEAFF. CDR3 bases: TGTGCCAGCAATCCAACGGACAGGATGAACACTGAAGCTTTCTTT.

The chain carries TRBV30 and TRBJ1-5; D is perhaps TRBD1 (5 bases). The germline gives CDR1 GTSNPN, CDR2 SVGIG (reference sequence). CDR3 size: 14 residues. Trimming pared 3 bases from V and 3 bases from J, leaving 12 bases between. This chain's CDR3 is CAWSRTGLNQPQHF. DNA of the CDR3: TGTGCCTGGAGCAGAACAGGCCTCAATCAGCCCCAGCATTTT.

The rearrangement joins TRBV5-4 to TRBJ2-1, with D uncertain. Between the trimmed V and J ends, which lost 4 bases and 8 bases, there was a span of 13 bases. Germline V gene lookup returns CDR1 SGHNT and CDR2 YYREEE (reference sequence). The CDR3 is made up of 13 amino acids. CDR3 DNA: TGTGCCAGCAGCCAGACACGTACCTATGAGCAGTTCTTC. Its protein is CASSQTRTYEQFF.

The rearrangement links TRBV30 to TRBJ2-7, with D possibly TRBD2 on 6 matching bases. CDR1 and CDR2 from the germline V gene are GTSNPN and SVGIG (reference sequence). Trimming took off 0 bases at V and 6 bases at J, with 6 bases between the two ends. The CDR3 extends over 11 amino acids. The CDR3 reads CAWSVAGEQYF. In DNA form, the CDR3 reads TGTGCCTGGAGTGTAGCGGGCGAGCAGTACTTC.